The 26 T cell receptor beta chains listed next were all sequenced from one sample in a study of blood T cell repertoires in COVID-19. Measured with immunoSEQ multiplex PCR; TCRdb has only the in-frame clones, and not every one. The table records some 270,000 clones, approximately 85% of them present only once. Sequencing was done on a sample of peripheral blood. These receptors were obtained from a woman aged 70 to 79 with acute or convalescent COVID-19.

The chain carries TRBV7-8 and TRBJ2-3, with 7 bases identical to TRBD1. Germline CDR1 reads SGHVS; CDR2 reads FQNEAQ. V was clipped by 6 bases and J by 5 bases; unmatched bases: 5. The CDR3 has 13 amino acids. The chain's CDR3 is CASSRGPGDTQYF. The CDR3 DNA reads TGTGCCAGCAGTAGGGGGCCCGGAGATACGCAGTATTTT.

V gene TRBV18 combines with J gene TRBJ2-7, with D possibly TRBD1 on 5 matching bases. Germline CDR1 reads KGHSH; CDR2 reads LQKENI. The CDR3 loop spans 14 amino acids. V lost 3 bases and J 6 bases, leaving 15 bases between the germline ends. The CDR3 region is CASSPATDDSEQYF. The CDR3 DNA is TGTGCCAGCTCACCCGCAACTGATGACAGCGAGCAGTACTTC. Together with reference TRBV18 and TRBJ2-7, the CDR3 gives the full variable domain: NAGVMQNPRHLVRRRGQEARLRCSPMKGHSHVYWYRQLPEEGLKFMVYLQKENIIDESGMPKERFSAEFPKEGPSILRIQQVVRGDSAAYFCASSPATDDSEQYFGPGTRLTVT.

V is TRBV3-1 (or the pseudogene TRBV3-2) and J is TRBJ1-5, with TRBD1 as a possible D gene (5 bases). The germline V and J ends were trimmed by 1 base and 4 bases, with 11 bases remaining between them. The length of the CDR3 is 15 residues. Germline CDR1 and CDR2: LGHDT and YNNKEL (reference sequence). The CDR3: CASSQGRVRNQPQHF. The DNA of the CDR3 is TGTGCCAGCAGCCAAGGCAGGGTGAGAAATCAGCCCCAGCATTTT.

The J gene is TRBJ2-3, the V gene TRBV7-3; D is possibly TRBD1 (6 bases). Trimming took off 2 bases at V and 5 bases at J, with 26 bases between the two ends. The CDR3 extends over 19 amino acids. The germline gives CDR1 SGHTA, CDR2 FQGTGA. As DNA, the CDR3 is TGTGCCAGCAGCTTAGACCCGGTCAGGGGAAGGGGCCAGGGAGATACGCAGTATTTT. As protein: CASSLDPVRGRGQGDTQYF.

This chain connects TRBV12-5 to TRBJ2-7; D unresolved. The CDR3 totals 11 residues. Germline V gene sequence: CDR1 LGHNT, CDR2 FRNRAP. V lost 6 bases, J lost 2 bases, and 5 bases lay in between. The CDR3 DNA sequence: TGTGCTAGTGGCTTCGCCTACGAGCAGTACTTC. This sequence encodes CASGFAYEQYF. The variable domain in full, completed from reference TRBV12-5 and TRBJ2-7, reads DARVTQTPRHKVTEMGQEVTMRCQPILGHNTVFWYRQTMMQGLELLAYFRNRAPLDDSGMPKDRFSAEMPDATLATLKIQPSEPRDSAVYFCASGFAYEQYFGPGTRLTVT.

Written as DNA, the CDR3 is TGTGCCAGCAGCTTAGGCAGCGGGGAGACCCAGTACTTC. It yields the protein CASSLGSGETQYF. J is TRBJ2-5 and V is TRBV7-9; D might be TRBD2 (6 bases). The V and J ends lost 1 base and 5 bases respectively, with 8 bases between them. Germline values: CDR1 SEHNR, CDR2 FQNEAQ (reference sequence). This CDR3 has 13 amino acids.

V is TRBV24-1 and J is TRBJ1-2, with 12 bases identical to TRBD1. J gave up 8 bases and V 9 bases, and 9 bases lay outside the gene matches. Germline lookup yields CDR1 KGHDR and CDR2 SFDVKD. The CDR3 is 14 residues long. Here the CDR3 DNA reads TGTGCCACCCGGGCGGGACAGGGGGCTCCCGGCTACACCTTC. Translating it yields CATRAGQGAPGYTF.

This CDR3 is CAISRSGSSYNEQFF. The CDR3 DNA follows: TGTGCCATCAGCCGGAGCGGGAGCTCCTACAATGAGCAGTTCTTC. The J gene is TRBJ2-1, the V gene TRBV10-3; 8 bases are shared with TRBD2. CDR3 length equals 15 residues. Trimming cost V 6 bases and J 0 bases; bases outside gene matches: 4. Germline CDR1 ENHRY, CDR2 SYGVKD.

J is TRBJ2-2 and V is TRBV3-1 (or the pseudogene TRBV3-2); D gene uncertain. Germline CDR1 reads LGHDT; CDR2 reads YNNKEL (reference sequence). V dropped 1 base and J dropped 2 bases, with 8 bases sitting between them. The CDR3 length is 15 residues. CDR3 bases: TGTGCCAGCAGCCAAGTAGTATTTAACACCGGGGAGCTGTTTTTT. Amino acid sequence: CASSQVVFNTGELFF.

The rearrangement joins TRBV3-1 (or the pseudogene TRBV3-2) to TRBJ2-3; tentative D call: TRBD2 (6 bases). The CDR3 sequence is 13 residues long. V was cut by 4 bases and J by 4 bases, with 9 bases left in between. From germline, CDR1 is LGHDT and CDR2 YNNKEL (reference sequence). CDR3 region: CASSRDFSDTQYF. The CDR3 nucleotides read TGTGCCAGCAGCCGGGACTTCTCAGATACGCAGTATTTT.

This CDR3 is CASSHRGFRDEQYF. The DNA for the CDR3 is TGTGCCAGCAGCCACAGGGGGTTTCGAGACGAGCAGTACTTC. This rearrangement joins TRBV21-1 to TRBJ2-7; the D call in the table, TRBD1, was not verified against the DNA. TRBV21-1 is a pseudogene locus. CDR3 length equals 14 residues.

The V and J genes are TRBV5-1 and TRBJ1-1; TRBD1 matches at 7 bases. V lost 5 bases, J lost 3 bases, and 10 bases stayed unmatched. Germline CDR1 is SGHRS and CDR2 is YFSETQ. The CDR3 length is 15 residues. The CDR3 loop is CASSLGPDRDTEAFF. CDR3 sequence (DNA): TGCGCCAGCAGTTTAGGCCCCGACAGGGACACTGAAGCTTTCTTT.

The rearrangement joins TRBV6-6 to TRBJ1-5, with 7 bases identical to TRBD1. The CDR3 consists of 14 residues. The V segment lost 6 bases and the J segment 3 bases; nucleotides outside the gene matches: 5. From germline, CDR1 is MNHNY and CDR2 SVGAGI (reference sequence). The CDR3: CASRTGWSNQPQHF. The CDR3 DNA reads TGTGCCAGCAGGACAGGGTGGTCCAATCAGCCCCAGCATTTT.

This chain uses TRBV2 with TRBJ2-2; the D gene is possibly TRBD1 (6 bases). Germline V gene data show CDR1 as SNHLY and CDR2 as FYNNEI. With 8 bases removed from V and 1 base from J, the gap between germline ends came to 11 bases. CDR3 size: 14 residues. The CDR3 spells CASGGRQNTGELFF. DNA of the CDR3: TGTGCCAGCGGGGGCAGACAGAACACCGGGGAGCTGTTTTTT.

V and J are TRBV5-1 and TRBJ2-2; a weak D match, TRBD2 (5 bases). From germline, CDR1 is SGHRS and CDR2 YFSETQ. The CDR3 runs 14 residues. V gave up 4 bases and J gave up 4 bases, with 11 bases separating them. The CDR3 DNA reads TGCGCCAGCAGCCCACTAGTGGGCACCGGGGAGCTGTTTTTT. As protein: CASSPLVGTGELFF.

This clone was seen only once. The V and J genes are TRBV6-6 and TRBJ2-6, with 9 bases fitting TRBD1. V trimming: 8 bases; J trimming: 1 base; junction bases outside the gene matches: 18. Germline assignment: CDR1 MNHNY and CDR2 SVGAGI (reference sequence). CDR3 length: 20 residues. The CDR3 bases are TGTGCCAGCTGTCTTGGAGGGACAGGGCGCCTTCTTTCTGGGGCCAACGTCCTGACTTTC. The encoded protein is CASCLGGTGRLLSGANVLTF.

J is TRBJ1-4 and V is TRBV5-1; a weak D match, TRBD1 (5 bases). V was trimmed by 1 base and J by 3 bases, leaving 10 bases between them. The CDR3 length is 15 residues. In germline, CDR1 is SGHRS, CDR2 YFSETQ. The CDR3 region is CASSLSGAANEKLFF. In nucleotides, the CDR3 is TGCGCCAGCAGCTTGAGTGGGGCGGCTAATGAAAAACTGTTTTTT.

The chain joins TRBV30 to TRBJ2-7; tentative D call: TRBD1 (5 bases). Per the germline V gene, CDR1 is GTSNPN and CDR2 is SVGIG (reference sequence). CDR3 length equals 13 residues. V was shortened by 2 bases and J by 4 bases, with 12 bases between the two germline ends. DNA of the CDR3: TGTGCCTGGAGTTTCCCAGGGCGGTACGAGCAGTACTTC. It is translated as CAWSFPGRYEQYF.

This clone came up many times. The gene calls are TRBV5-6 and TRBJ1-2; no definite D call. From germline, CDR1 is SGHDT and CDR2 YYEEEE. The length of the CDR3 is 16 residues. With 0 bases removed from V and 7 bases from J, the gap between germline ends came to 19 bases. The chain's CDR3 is CASSLAGSWELIGYTF. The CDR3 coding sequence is TGTGCCAGCAGCTTGGCCGGGTCCTGGGAGCTAATTGGCTACACCTTC.

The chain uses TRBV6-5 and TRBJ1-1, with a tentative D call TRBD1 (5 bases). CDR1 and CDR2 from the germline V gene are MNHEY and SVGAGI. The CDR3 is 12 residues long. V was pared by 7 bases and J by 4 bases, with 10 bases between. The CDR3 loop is CASTTGRTEAFF. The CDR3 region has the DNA TGTGCCAGCACAACAGGACGCACTGAAGCTTTCTTT.

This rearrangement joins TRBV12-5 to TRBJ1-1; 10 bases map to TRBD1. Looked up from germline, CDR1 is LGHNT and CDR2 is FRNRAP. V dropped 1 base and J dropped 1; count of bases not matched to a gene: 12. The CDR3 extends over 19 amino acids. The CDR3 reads CASGLAYSGTGESNTEAFF. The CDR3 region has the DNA TGTGCTAGTGGTTTGGCCTACTCCGGGACAGGGGAGTCGAACACTGAAGCTTTCTTT.

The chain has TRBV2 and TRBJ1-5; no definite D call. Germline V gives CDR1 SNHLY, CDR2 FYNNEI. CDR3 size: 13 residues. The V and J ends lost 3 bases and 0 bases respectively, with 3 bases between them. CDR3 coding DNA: TGTGCCAGCAGTGACCGTAGCAATCAGCCCCAGCATTTT. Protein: CASSDRSNQPQHF.

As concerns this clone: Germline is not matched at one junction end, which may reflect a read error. The CDR3 DNA follows: TGTGCCAGCAGCCTAGAGGACAGGGATACTCCCCACTTC. Its protein is CASSLEDRDTPHF. The chain links TRBV14 to TRBJ1-2; 8 bases map to TRBD1. The CDR3 loop spans 13 amino acids. CDR1 and CDR2 (germline): SGHDN, FVKESK. Full variable domain (remainder filled in from reference TRBV14 and TRBJ1-2): EAGVTQFPSHSVIEKGQTVTLRCDPISGHDNLYWYRRVMGKEIKFLLHFVKESKQDESGMPNNRFLAERTGGTYSTLKVQPAELEDSGVYFCASSLEDRDTPHFGSGTRLTVV.

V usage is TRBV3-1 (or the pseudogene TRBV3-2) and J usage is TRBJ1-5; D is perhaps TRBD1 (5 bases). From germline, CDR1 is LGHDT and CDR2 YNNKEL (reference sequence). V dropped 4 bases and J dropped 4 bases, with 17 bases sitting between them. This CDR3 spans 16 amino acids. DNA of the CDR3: TGTGCCAGCAGCCCCTGGAGGGGCACTCAGAATCAGCCCCAGCATTTT. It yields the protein CASSPWRGTQNQPQHF.

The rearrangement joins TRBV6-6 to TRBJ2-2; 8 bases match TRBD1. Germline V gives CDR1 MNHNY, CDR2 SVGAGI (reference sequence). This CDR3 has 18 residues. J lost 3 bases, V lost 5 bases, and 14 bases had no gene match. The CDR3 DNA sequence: TGTGCCAGCAGTCACGCCGGGACAGGCTCTTTGTACACCGGGGAGCTGTTTTTT. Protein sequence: CASSHAGTGSLYTGELFF.

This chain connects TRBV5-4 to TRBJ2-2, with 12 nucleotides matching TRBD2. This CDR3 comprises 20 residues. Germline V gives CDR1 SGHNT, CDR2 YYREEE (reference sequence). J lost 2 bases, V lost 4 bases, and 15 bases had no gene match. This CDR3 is CASSPLNPLAGGANTGELFF. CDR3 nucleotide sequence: TGTGCCAGCAGCCCACTAAACCCACTAGCGGGGGGAGCTAACACCGGGGAGCTGTTTTTT.